The present entry profiles one T cell receptor (beta chain) with its context. Its antigen is still unknown. No much larger clone exists at a distance of one base, and base qualities are not known. The source of the sample is a study of control samples from healthy donors and cancer patients (TCRdb year 2020). The library was made by the immunoSEQ multiplex PCR assay. TCRdb mirrors the immuneACCESS table, restricted to in-frame sequences. Some clones are absent from its copies; in checked studies, under half trace to an unresolved V gene, and the reason for the others is unknown. This sample holds 180,000 or so clones; 80% to 95% were observed only once. The ten largest clones represent approximately 4% of the sample. The CDR3, cysteine through phenylalanine, is 14 amino acids long. The DNA shown is the 42-base CDR3, in frame from base 1. Sequences SGHTA (CDR1) and FQGNSA (CDR2) are obtained from the germline V gene. The junction carries 6 bases between V and J, which are trimmed by 1 base and 2 bases respectively.

The sequence came from a woman aged 55-69 years in good health. The rearranged chain carries TRBV7-2 and TRBJ1-3, with the D gene too uncertain to name. Sequencing input: blood. The nucleotides read TGTGCCAGCAGCTTAGGCTTGACTGGAAACACCATATATTTT. Its protein reads: CASSLGLTGNTIYF.